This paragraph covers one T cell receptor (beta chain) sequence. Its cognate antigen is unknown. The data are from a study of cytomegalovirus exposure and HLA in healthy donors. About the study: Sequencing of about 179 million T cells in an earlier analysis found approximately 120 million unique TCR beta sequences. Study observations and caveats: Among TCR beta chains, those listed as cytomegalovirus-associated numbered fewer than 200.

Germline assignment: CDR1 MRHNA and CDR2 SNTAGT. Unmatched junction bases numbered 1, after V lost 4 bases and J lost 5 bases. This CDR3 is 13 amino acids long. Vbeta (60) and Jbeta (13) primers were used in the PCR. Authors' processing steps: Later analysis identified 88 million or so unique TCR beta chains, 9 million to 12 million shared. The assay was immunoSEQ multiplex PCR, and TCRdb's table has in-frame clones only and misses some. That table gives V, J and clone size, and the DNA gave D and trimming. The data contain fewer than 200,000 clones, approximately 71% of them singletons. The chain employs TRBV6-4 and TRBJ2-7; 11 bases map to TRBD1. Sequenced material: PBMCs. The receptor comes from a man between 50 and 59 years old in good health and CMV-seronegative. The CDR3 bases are TGTGCCAGCAGTGGGACAGGGGGCAACGAGCAGTACTTC. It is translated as CASSGTGGNEQYF.